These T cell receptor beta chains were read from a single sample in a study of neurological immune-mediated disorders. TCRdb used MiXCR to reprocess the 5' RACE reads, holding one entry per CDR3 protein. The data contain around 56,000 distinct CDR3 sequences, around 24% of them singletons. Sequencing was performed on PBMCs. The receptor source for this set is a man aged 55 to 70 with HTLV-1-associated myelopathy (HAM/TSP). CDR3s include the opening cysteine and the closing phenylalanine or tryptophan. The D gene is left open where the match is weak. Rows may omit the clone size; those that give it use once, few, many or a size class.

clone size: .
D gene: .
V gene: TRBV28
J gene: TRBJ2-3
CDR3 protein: CASSLLGEGGGTDTQYF
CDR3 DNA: TGTGCCAGCAGTTTATTAGGGGAAGGGGGAGGCACAGATACGCAGTATTTT

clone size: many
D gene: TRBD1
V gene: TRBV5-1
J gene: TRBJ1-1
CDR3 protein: CASSPATGGIAEAFF
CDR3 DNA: TGCGCCAGCAGCCCTGCTACAGGGGGCATCGCTGAAGCTTTCTTT

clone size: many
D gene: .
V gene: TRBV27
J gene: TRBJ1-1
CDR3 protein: CASSSLGGARTEAFF
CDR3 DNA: TGTGCCAGCAGTTCCCTAGGAGGGGCCCGCACTGAAGCTTTCTTT

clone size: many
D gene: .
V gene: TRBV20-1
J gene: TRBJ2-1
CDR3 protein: CSAPYRSGLANEQFF
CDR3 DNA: TGCAGTGCTCCGTATAGGTCCGGGCTGGCCAATGAGCAGTTCTTC

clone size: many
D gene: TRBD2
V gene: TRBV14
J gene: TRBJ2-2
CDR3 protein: CASSPSGLNTGELFF
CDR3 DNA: TGTGCCAGCAGCCCTAGCGGATTGAACACCGGGGAGCTGTTTTTT

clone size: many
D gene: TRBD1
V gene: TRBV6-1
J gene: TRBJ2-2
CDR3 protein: CASSETGIGELFF
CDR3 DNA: TGTGCCAGCAGTGAGACAGGGATCGGGGAGCTGTTTTTT

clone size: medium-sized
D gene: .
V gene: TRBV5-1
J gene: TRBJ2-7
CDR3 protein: CASSFAVGGEAYEQYF
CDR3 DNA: TGCGCCAGCAGCTTTGCGGTCGGAGGGGAAGCCTACGAGCAGTACTTC

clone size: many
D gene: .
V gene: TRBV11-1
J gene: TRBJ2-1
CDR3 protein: CASSLAGSRHEQFF
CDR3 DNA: TGTGCCAGCAGCTTAGCCGGGAGTCGGCATGAGCAGTTCTTC

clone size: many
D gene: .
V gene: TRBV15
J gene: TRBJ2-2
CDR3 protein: CATTSDRTNTGELFF
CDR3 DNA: TGTGCCACCACCTCGGACCGAACAAACACCGGGGAGCTGTTTTTT

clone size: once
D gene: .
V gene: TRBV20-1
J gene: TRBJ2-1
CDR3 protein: CSARSGSSSYNEQFF
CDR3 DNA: TGCAGTGCTCGGAGCGGGTCGAGCTCCTACAATGAGCAGTTCTTC

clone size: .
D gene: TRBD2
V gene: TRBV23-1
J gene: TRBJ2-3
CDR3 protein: CASSPTSGDTDTQYF
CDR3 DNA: TGCGCCAGCAGCCCGACTAGCGGGGACACAGATACGCAGTATTTT

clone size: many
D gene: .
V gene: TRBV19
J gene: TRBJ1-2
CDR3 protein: CASSIKTYGYTF
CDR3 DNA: TGTGCCAGTAGTATAAAGACCTATGGCTACACCTTC

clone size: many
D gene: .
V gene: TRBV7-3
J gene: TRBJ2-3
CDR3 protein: CASSLIQDSGDTDTQYF
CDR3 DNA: TGTGCCAGCAGCTTAATACAGGATAGCGGAGACACAGATACGCAGTATTTT

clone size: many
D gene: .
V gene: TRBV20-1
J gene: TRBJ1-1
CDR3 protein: CSAEGSRGRRVGNTEAFF
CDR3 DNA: TGCAGTGCCGAAGGAAGCAGGGGAAGACGGGTTGGGAACACTGAAGCTTTCTTT

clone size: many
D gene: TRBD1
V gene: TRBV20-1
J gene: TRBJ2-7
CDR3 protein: CSARDRDRVPYEQYF
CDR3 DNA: TGCAGTGCTAGAGATCGAGACAGGGTCCCCTACGAGCAGTACTTC

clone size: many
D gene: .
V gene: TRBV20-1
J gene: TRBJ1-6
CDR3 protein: CSAIGLLDGPNSPLHF
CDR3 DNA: TGCAGTGCCATAGGACTTTTGGACGGACCAAATTCACCCCTCCACTTT

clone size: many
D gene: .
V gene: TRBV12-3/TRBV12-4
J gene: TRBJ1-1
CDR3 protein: CASTSREGYTEAFF
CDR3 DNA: TGTGCCAGCACCAGCAGGGAGGGGTACACTGAAGCTTTCTTT

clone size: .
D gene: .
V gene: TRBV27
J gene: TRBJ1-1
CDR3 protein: CASRTGQTNTEAFF
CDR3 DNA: TGTGCCAGCAGAACCGGACAGACAAACACTGAAGCTTTCTTT

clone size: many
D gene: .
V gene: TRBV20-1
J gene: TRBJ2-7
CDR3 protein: CSAPTPGYEQYF
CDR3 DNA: TGCAGTGCTCCGACGCCGGGCTACGAGCAGTACTTC

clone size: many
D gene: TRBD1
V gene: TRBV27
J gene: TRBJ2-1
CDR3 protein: CASRIGQGALYTEQFF
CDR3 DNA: TGTGCCAGCAGGATAGGGCAGGGGGCGCTTTATACTGAGCAGTTCTTC

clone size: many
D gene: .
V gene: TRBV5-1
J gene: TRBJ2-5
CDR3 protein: CASSVTSNQETQYF
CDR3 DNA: TGCGCCAGCAGCGTGACTAGTAACCAAGAGACCCAGTACTTC

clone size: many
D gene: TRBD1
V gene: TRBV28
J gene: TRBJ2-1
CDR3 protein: CASSPGGASYNEQFF
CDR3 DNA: TGTGCCAGCAGTCCAGGGGGCGCCTCCTACAATGAGCAGTTCTTC

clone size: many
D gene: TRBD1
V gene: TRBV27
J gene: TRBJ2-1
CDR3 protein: CASSLQGDRYNEQFF
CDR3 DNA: TGTGCCAGCAGTTTACAGGGGGACAGGTACAATGAGCAGTTCTTC

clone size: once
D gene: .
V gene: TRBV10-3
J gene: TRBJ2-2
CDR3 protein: CAIGEPEPGELFF
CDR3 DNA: TGTGCCATCGGTGAGCCGGAACCCGGGGAGCTGTTTTTT

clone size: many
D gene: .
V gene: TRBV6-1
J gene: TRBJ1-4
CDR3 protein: CASSARTNEKLFF
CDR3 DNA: TGTGCCAGCAGTGCGCGGACGAATGAAAAACTGTTTTTT

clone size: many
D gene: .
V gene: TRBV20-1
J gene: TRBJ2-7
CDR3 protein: CSARDWGVAYEQYF
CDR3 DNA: TGCAGTGCTAGAGATTGGGGAGTCGCCTACGAGCAGTACTTC

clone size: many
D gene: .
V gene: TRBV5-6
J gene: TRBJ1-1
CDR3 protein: CASSLGTRGNTEAFF
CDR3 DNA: TGTGCCAGCAGCTTGGGTACGAGGGGAAACACTGAAGCTTTCTTT

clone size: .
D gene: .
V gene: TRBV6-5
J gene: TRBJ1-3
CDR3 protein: CASSYDRGNTIYF
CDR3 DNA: TGTGCCAGCAGTTACGACAGGGGAAACACCATATATTTT

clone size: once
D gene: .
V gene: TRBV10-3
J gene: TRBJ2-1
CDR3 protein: CAISGIGVVLF
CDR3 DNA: TGTGCCATCAGCGGTATAGGAGTCGTTCTCTTC

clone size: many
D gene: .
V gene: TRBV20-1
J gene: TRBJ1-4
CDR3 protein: CSAQLTGSRPFF
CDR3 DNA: TGCAGTGCTCAGTTAACAGGCTCCCGTCCCTTTTTT

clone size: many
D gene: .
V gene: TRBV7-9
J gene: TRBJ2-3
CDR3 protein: CASSSGSQATDTQYF
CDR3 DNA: TGTGCCAGCAGCTCCGGGTCCCAGGCGACAGATACGCAGTATTTT

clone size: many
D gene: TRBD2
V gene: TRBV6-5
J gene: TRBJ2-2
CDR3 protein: CASSRGLAGGAGELFF
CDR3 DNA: TGTGCCAGCAGCCGGGGACTAGCGGGAGGTGCCGGGGAGCTGTTTTTT

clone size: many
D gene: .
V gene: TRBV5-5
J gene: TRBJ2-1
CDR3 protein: CASTYQAEVNEQFF
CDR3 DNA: TGTGCCAGCACCTACCAGGCGGAGGTTAATGAGCAGTTCTTC

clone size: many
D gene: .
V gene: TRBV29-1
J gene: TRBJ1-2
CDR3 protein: CSVETQARDGYTF
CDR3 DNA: TGCAGCGTTGAGACTCAGGCGCGGGATGGCTACACCTTC

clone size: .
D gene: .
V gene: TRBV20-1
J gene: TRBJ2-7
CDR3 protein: CSARASGRQNEQYF
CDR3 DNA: TGCAGTGCTAGAGCCTCCGGCCGGCAGAACGAGCAGTACTTC

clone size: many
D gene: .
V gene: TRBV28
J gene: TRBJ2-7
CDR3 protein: CASTRLGEHNEQYF
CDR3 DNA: TGTGCCAGCACCCGCCTCGGGGAACACAACGAGCAGTACTTC

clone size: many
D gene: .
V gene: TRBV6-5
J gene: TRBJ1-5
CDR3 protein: CASRRTASNQPQHF
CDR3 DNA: TGTGCCAGCAGGAGGACAGCTAGCAATCAGCCCCAGCATTTT

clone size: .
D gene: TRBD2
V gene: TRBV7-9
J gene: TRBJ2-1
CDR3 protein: CASRLSGSVNEQFF
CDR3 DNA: TGTGCCAGCAGGCTGAGCGGGAGTGTAAATGAGCAGTTCTTC

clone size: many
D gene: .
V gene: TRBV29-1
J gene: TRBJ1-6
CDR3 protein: CSVAQDVNSPLHF
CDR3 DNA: TGCAGCGTTGCGCAGGACGTTAATTCACCCCTCCACTTT

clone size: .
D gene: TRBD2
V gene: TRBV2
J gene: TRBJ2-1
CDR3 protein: CASSVIAGEGEQFF
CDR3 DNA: TGTGCCAGCAGTGTGATAGCGGGAGAGGGTGAGCAGTTCTTC

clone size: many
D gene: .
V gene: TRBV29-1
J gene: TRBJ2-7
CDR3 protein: CSVGAATYEQYF
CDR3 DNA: TGCAGCGTTGGAGCGGCTACCTACGAGCAGTACTTC

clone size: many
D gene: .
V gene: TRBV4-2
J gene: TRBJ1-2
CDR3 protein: CASSQGQDYYGYTF
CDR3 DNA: TGTGCCAGCAGCCAAGGACAGGACTACTATGGCTACACCTTC

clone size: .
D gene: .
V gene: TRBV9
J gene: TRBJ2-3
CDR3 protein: CASSIGEDDTQYF
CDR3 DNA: TGTGCCAGCAGCATTGGAGAGGACGATACGCAGTATTTT

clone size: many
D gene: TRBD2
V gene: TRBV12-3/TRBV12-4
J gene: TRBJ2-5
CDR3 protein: CASGHREAIGETQYF
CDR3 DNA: TGTGCCAGCGGGCATCGGGAGGCCATAGGGGAGACCCAGTACTTC

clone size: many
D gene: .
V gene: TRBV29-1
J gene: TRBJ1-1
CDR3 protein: CSVEPKHGNTEAFF
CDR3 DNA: TGCAGCGTTGAGCCAAAACACGGGAACACTGAAGCTTTCTTT

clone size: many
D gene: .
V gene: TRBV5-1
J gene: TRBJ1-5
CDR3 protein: CASSLAADQPQHF
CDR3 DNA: TGCGCCAGCAGCTTGGCCGCGGATCAGCCCCAGCATTTT

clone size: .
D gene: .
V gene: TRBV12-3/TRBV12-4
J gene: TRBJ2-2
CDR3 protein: CASSYYGELFF
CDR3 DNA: TGTGCCAGCAGCTATTACGGGGAGCTGTTTTTT

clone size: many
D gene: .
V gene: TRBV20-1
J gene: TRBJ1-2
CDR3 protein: CSAAIGGNYGYTF
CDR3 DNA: TGCAGTGCTGCTATCGGGGGGAACTATGGCTACACCTTC

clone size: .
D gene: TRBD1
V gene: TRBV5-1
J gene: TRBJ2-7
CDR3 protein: CASSLGQGAYEQYF
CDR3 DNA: TGCGCCAGCAGCTTGGGACAGGGCGCCTACGAGCAGTACTTC

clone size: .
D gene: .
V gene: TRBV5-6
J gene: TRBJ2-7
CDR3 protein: CASSLGSLREAYEQYF
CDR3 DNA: TGTGCCAGCAGCTTGGGGTCTCTACGAGAGGCCTACGAGCAGTACTTC

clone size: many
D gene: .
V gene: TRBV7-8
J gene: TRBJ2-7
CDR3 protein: CASSLPTRLRPGYEQYF
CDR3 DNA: TGTGCCAGCAGCCTGCCGACTAGGCTGCGGCCGGGGTACGAGCAGTACTTC

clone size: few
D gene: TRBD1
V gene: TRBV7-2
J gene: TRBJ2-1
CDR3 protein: CASSRDRYNEQFF
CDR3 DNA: TGTGCCAGCAGCCGGGACAGATACAATGAGCAGTTCTTC

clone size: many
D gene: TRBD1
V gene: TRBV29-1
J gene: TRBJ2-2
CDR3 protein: CSARDRGLTGELFF
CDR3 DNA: TGCAGCGCCCGGGACAGGGGCCTCACCGGGGAGCTGTTTTTT

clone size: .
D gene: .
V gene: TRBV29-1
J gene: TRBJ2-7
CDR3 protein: CSVVAGARREQYF
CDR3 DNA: TGCAGCGTTGTGGCAGGGGCTCGTCGGGAGCAGTACTTC

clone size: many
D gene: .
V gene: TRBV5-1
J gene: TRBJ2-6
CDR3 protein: CASRKSLSGANVLTF
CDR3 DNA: TGCGCCAGCAGAAAGTCTTTGTCTGGGGCCAACGTCCTGACTTTC

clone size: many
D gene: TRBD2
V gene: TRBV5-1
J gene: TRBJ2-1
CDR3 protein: CASSLAAGGPFNEQFF
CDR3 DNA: TGCGCCAGCAGCTTGGCGGCGGGAGGGCCCTTCAATGAGCAGTTCTTC

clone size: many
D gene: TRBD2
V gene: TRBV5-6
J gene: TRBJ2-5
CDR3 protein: CASSSPTGTSGRWETQYF
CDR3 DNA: TGTGCCAGCAGCTCACCCACGGGGACTAGCGGGAGATGGGAGACCCAGTACTTC